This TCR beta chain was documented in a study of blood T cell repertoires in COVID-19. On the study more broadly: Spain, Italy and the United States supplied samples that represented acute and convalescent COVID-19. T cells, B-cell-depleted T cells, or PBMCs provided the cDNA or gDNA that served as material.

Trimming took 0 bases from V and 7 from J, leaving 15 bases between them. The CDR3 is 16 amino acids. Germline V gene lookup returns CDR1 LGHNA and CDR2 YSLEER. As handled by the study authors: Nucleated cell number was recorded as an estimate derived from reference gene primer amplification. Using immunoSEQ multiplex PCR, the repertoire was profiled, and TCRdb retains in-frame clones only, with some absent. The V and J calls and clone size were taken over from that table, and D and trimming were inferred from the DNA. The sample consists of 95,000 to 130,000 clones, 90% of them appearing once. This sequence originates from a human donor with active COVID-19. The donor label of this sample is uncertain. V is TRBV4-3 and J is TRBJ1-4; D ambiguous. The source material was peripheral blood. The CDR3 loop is CASSQDLAAYFEKLFF. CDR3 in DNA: TGCGCCAGCAGCCAAGATCTCGCGGCTTACTTTGAAAAACTGTTTTTT.